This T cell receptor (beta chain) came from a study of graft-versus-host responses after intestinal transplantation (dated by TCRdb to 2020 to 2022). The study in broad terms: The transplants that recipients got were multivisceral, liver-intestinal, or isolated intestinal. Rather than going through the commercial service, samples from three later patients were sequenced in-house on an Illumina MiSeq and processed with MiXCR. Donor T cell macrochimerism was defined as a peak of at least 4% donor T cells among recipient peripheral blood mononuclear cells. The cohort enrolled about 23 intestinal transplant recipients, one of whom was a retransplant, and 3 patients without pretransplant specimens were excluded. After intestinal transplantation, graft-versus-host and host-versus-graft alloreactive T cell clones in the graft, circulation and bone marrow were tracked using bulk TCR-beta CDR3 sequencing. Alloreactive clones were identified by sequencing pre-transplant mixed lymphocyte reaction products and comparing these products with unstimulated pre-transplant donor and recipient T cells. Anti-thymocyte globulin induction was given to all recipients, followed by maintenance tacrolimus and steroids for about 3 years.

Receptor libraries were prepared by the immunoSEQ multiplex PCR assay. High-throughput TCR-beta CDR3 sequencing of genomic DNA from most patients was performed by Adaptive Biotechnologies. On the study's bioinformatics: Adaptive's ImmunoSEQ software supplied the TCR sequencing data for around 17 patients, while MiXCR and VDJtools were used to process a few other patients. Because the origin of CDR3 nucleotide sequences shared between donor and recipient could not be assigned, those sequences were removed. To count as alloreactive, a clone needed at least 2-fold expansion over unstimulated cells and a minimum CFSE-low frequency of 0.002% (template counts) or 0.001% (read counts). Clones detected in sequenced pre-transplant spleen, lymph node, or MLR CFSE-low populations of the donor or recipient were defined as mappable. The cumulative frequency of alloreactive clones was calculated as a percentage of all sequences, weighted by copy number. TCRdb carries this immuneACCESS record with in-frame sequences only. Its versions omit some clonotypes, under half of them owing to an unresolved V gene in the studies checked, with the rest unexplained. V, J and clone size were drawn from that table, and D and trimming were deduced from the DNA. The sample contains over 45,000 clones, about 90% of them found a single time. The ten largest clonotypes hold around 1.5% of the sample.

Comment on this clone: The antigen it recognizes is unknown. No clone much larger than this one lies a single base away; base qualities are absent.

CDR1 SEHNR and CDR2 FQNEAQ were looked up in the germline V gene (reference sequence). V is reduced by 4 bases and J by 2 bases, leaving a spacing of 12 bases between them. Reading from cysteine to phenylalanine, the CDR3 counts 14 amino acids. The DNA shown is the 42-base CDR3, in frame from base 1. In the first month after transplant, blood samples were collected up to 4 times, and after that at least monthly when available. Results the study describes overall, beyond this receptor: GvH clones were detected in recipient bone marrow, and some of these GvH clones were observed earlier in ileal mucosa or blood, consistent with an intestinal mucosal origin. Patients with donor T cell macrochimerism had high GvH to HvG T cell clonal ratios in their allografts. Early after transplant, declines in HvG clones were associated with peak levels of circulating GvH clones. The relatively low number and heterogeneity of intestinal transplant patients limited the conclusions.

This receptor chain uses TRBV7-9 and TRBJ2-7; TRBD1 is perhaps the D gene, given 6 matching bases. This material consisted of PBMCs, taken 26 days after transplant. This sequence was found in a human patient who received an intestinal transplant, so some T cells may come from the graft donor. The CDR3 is CASSSRDIPYEQYF. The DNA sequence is TGTGCCAGCAGCTCCCGGGACATTCCCTACGAGCAGTACTTC.